Listed here are 9 T cell receptor beta chains from one sample, sequenced in a study of cytomegalovirus exposure and HLA in healthy donors. The PCR contained 60 Vbeta and 13 Jbeta primers. Clones were sequenced by immunoSEQ multiplex PCR, and TCRdb holds only the in-frame ones, with some missing. The sample carries more than 100,000 clones, around 80% recorded once. What was sequenced was PBMCs. These receptors originate from a female donor in good health and CMV-seropositive.

The rearrangement uses TRBV29-1 and TRBJ1-5, with 7 bases matching TRBD1. Germline CDR1 SQVTM, CDR2 ANQGSEA. J gave up 7 bases and V 5 bases, and 8 bases lay outside the gene matches. This CDR3 is 13 amino acids long. CDR3 nucleotides: TGCAGCGTTTTGACAGGGTTAGGGCAGCCCCAGCATTTT. Encoded protein: CSVLTGLGQPQHF.

This clone was seen only once. The chain links TRBV4-1 to TRBJ1-6; 9 bases are a match to TRBD1. CDR3 length equals 14 residues. Germline CDR1 is MGHRA and CDR2 is YSYEKL. V lost 4 bases to trimming and J lost 7 bases; unmatched junction nucleotides: 2. The DNA of the CDR3 is TGCGCCAGCAGCCCGGGACAGGGAAATTCACCCCTCCACTTT. Translation gives CASSPGQGNSPLHF.

The V call is TRBV5-6, the J call TRBJ2-1; no definite D call. The germline CDR1 and CDR2 sequences are SGHDT and YYEEEE. The V end lost 4 bases, the J end lost 6 bases, and 8 bases lay between the germline ends. The CDR3 loop spans 12 amino acids. The CDR3 nucleotides read TGTGCCAGCAGCCAATACGGCAATGAGCAGTTCTTC. This codes for CASSQYGNEQFF.

This chain uses TRBV6-5 with TRBJ2-3; D is ambiguous. With 6 bases removed from V and 2 bases from J, the gap between germline ends came to 12 bases. CDR3 size: 14 residues. Looked up from germline, CDR1 is MNHEY and CDR2 is SVGAGI. DNA of the CDR3: TGTGCCAGCAGACCACCAGGTCCCACAGATACGCAGTATTTT. Its translation: CASRPPGPTDTQYF.

The chain carries TRBV12-5 and TRBJ1-1; perhaps TRBD1 as D (5 bases). The V and J ends lost 1 base and 1 base respectively, with 7 bases between them. Germline V lookup: CDR1 LGHNT, CDR2 FRNRAP. The CDR3 contains 14 residues. CDR3 sequence (DNA): TGTGCTAGTGGTTTGGCGACAGAGAACACTGAAGCTTTCTTT. This translates into CASGLATENTEAFF.

This chain uses TRBV7-2 with TRBJ2-3; 7 bases agree with TRBD2. Losses at the gene ends were 3 bases for V and 4 bases for J; bases not matched to a gene: 7. From germline, CDR1 is SGHTA and CDR2 FQGNSA. The CDR3 sequence is 15 residues long. CDR3 in amino acids: CASSFGGAGADTQYF. DNA of the CDR3: TGTGCCAGCAGCTTCGGCGGTGCGGGGGCAGATACGCAGTATTTT.

The chain joins TRBV11-1 to TRBJ1-1, with D maybe TRBD1 (5 bases). CDR3 length: 16 amino acids. Germline V gene sequence: CDR1 SGHAT, CDR2 FQDESV (reference sequence). V dropped 5 bases and J dropped 1 base, with 17 bases sitting between them. CDR3 nucleotide sequence: TGTGCCAGCAGCCCTCCCTCTCACAGGTCGAACACTGAAGCTTTCTTT. This codes for CASSPPSHRSNTEAFF.

This chain uses TRBV10-3 with TRBJ1-5, with 7 bases matching TRBD1. The J segment lost 7 bases and the V segment lost 3 bases, leaving 6 bases of the junction unmatched. The germline CDR1 and CDR2 sequences are ENHRY and SYGVKD. The CDR3 has 14 amino acids. In DNA, the CDR3 is TGTGCCATCAGTGATACAGGGGCGGGACAGCCCCAGCATTTT. Translated, it gives CAISDTGAGQPQHF.

The V call is TRBV6-6, the J call TRBJ1-1; D is unclear. The V and J ends lost 2 bases and 3 bases respectively, with 7 bases between them. The CDR3 has 13 amino acids. The germline V gene encodes CDR1 MNHNY and CDR2 SVGAGI (reference sequence). Here the CDR3 reads CASSYVQYTEAFF. For the CDR3, the DNA is TGTGCCAGCAGTTACGTACAGTACACTGAAGCTTTCTTT.